The subject of this entry is one TCR beta chain. Sequenced by immunoSEQ multiplex PCR; TCRdb stores in-frame clones only, minus some. The sample holds nearly 350,000 clones, roughly 84% seen once. These data originate in a study of blood T cell repertoires in COVID-19. The wider study: Donors in the United States, Italy and Spain gave samples during acute or convalescent COVID-19.

V was pared by 5 bases and J by 4 bases, with 8 bases between. CDR1 is MNHEY, CDR2 SMNVEV, per germline (reference sequence). This CDR3 spans 13 amino acids. The V and J genes are TRBV27 and TRBJ2-2; D remains ambiguous. The receptor was derived from a woman in her 30s who had recovered from COVID-19. Sequences were obtained from PBMCs or T cells enriched from blood (not recorded which). In DNA, the CDR3 is TGTGCCAGCAGTGCCCACGGCACCGGGGAGCTGTTTTTT. It yields the protein CASSAHGTGELFF.